Listed here are 30 T cell receptor beta chains from one sample, sequenced in a study of blood T cell repertoires in COVID-19. Data came from immunoSEQ multiplex PCR; TCRdb stores just in-frame clones and leaves some out. Of some 200,000 clones listed, around 82% are singletons. The sequenced sample consisted of PBMCs or T cells enriched from blood (not recorded which). These TCRs come from a man aged 35 to 55 who had recovered from COVID-19.

In this sample, this clone turned up once. The chain employs TRBV12-3 or TRBV12-4 and TRBJ1-4; D remains unclear. The CDR3 totals 11 residues. V was cut by 6 bases and J by 7 bases, with 6 bases left in between. The CDR3 region has the DNA TGTGCCAGCAGGTACACTGAAAAACTGTTTTTT. Translating gives CASRYTEKLFF.

The table lists this clone with a few counts. The chain employs TRBV28 and TRBJ2-3; TRBD2 is a possible D gene (6 bases). The CDR3 has 12 residues. The ends were cut back, 8 bases at V and 2 bases at J, with 8 bases in the middle. CDR1 is MDHEN, CDR2 SYDVKM, per germline. The DNA of the CDR3 is TGTGCCAGCCGGGGGTTCACAGATACGCAGTATTTT. This translates into CASRGFTDTQYF.

On this clone: The same CDR3 also results from other DNA sequences found in this sample. The chain employs TRBV5-4 and TRBJ1-1, with D maybe TRBD1 (6 bases). This CDR3 comprises 16 residues. Germline CDR1 is SGHNT and CDR2 is YYREEE (reference sequence). V was cut by 0 bases and J by 0 bases, with 12 bases left in between. This CDR3 reads CASSLEGQGMNTEAFF. For the CDR3, the DNA is TGTGCCAGCAGCTTGGAGGGACAAGGGATGAACACTGAAGCTTTCTTT.

This clone has just one count. The chain recombines TRBV9 with TRBJ2-7, with D unresolved. Per the germline V gene, CDR1 is SGDLS and CDR2 is YYNGEE. Trimming cost V 0 bases and J 3 bases, with 13 bases left between them. The length of the CDR3 is 15 residues. Written as DNA, the CDR3 is TGTGCCAGCAGCGTAGACGCTCCCGGGTACTACGAGCAGTACTTC. Encoded protein: CASSVDAPGYYEQYF.

V gene TRBV27 combines with J gene TRBJ1-5; 12 bases are shared with TRBD1. The V and J ends lost 6 bases and 6 bases, in that order; junction bases with no gene match: 6. The CDR3 is 15 amino acids. The V gene's germline CDR1 is MNHEY and CDR2 SMNVEV (reference sequence). CDR3 amino acids: CASSPGTGGGQPQHF. The CDR3 DNA sequence: TGTGCCAGCAGCCCCGGGACAGGGGGCGGTCAGCCCCAGCATTTT.

This chain links TRBV5-1 with TRBJ2-2, with a possible D match to TRBD2 (6 bases). This CDR3 has 15 amino acids. Germline CDR1 SGHRS, CDR2 YFSETQ. The germline V and J ends were trimmed by 4 bases and 0 bases, with 10 bases remaining between them. CDR3 sequence (DNA): TGCGCCAGCAGCGAGCGGGCCTCGAACACCGGGGAGCTGTTTTTT. Its protein is CASSERASNTGELFF.

This clone appeared a few times. An end of the junction does not agree with germline; a read error may underlie this. V and J are TRBV19 and TRBJ1-2; a weak D match, TRBD1 (5 bases). CDR1 LNHDA and CDR2 SQIVND come from the germline V gene (reference sequence). CDR3 size: 15 residues. CDR3 in DNA: TGTGCCAGTAGTGTGGGCGGTCTTCTCGTCAAGGGGTTTTACTTC. Encoded protein: CASSVGGLLVKGFYF.

The V gene is TRBV25-1, the J gene TRBJ2-5; TRBD1 matches 7 bases. Germline CDR1 is MGHDK and CDR2 is SYGVNS. The CDR3 loop spans 15 amino acids. The V segment lost 4 bases and the J segment 4 bases; nucleotides outside the gene matches: 9. CDR3: CASSASRQGPETQYF. CDR3 nucleotides: TGTGCCAGCAGTGCCTCCCGACAGGGCCCAGAGACCCAGTACTTC.

The chain joins TRBV27 to TRBJ1-4, with 8 bases fitting TRBD1. Germline trimming cut 5 bases from V and 6 bases from J; bases unmatched to any gene: 5. The CDR3 is 14 amino acids. Germline CDR1 MNHEY, CDR2 SMNVEV (reference sequence). CDR3 loop: CASSNRGSYEKLFF. CDR3 sequence (DNA): TGTGCCAGCAGTAACAGGGGGTCCTATGAAAAACTGTTTTTT.

In its sample, this clone was seen many times. The chain uses TRBV6-6 and TRBJ2-7; TRBD1 is a possible D gene (5 bases). V was cut by 4 bases and J by 9 bases, with 19 bases left in between. The CDR3 consists of 14 residues. In germline, CDR1 is MNHNY, CDR2 SVGAGI (reference sequence). CDR3: CASSLTPQGSGQYF. CDR3 nucleotide sequence: TGTGCCAGCAGTTTGACGCCGCAGGGCTCAGGGCAGTACTTC.

This chain connects TRBV12-2 to TRBJ2-7; the table assigns TRBD1, which was not confirmed against the DNA. TRBV12-2 is listed as a pseudogene. The CDR3 extends over 14 amino acids. CDR3 nucleotides: TGTGCAAGTCGCCAAGACAGGACTTCCTACGAGCAGTACTTC. The encoded protein is CASRQDRTSYEQYF.

This chain joins TRBV5-4 and TRBJ2-1; TRBD1 agrees at 7 bases. The J segment lost 0 bases and the V segment lost 2 bases, leaving 2 bases of the junction unmatched. The CDR3 consists of 15 residues. In germline, CDR1 is SGHNT, CDR2 YYREEE (reference sequence). As DNA, the CDR3 is TGTGCCAGCAGCTTACAGGGGAACTCCTACAATGAGCAGTTCTTC. It specifies CASSLQGNSYNEQFF.

The rearrangement uses TRBV28 and TRBJ2-2; D might be TRBD2 (5 bases). The CDR3 consists of 14 residues. V was shortened by 3 bases and J by 4 bases, with 9 bases between the two germline ends. Germline CDR1 reads MDHEN; CDR2 reads SYDVKM. The DNA for the CDR3 is TGTGCCAGCAGTTTCCTTACTAGCACCGGGGAGCTGTTTTTT. Translation: CASSFLTSTGELFF.

This chain links TRBV6-5 with TRBJ1-1; D remains unclear. Germline V gene lookup returns CDR1 MNHEY and CDR2 SVGAGI. The V end was cut by 2 bases, the J end by 5 bases, with 18 bases between. This CDR3 has 16 amino acids. CDR3 loop: CASSYGTPGVETEAFF. The DNA of the CDR3 is TGTGCCAGCAGTTACGGCACTCCGGGAGTTGAGACTGAAGCTTTCTTT.

The V call is TRBV30, the J call TRBJ1-3, with 8 bases fitting TRBD1. This CDR3 has 14 residues. V gave up 7 bases and J gave up 3 bases; unmatched junction bases: 8. Germline V gene sequence: CDR1 GTSNPN, CDR2 SVGIG (reference sequence). This CDR3 is CASQTGVFGNTIYF. CDR3 DNA: TGTGCCTCTCAGACAGGGGTCTTTGGAAACACCATATATTTT.

The chain has TRBV6-5 and TRBJ1-3, with 7 bases fitting TRBD1. V shed 6 bases, J shed 0 bases, and the junction held 5 bases outside the gene matches. The germline V gene has CDR1 MNHEY and CDR2 SVGAGI. This CDR3 is built from 15 residues. CDR3 coding DNA: TGTGCCAGCAGGTCCGGGACAGCCTCTGGAAACACCATATATTTT. It translates to CASRSGTASGNTIYF.

The V call is TRBV15, the J call TRBJ1-1; possible D gene TRBD1, 5 bases. The CDR3 contains 13 residues. Looked up from germline, CDR1 is LNHNV and CDR2 is YYDKDF (reference sequence). Between the trimmed V and J ends, which lost 3 bases and 0 bases, there was a span of 5 bases. CDR3 DNA sequence: TGTGCCACCAGCAGGGACATGAACACTGAAGCTTTCTTT. Amino acids: CATSRDMNTEAFF.

A note on this clone: The junction does not match germline at one end; this may be a read error. This chain links TRBV28 with TRBJ2-7; tentatively, D is TRBD1 (6 bases). Germline CDR1 and CDR2: MDHEN and SYDVKM. The CDR3 sequence is 12 residues long. CDR3 sequence: CASSSTGPFSEF. The CDR3 region has the DNA TGTGCCAGCAGTTCCACAGGGCCATTCTCTGAGTTC. Complete variable domain (other parts from reference TRBV28 and TRBJ2-7): DVKVTQSSRYLVKRTGEKVFLECVQDMDHENMFWYRQDPGLGLRLIYFSYDVKMKEKGDIPEGYSVSREKKERFSLILESASTNQTSMYLCASSSTGPFSEFGPGTRLTVT.

The chain has TRBV6-5 and TRBJ1-2; 7 bases agree with TRBD1. V was pared by 6 bases and J by 5 bases, with 9 bases of the junction left unmatched. The CDR3 length is 14 residues. Per the germline V gene, CDR1 is MNHEY and CDR2 is SVGAGI. CDR3: CASRKGGAEYGYTF. CDR3 nucleotide sequence: TGTGCCAGCAGGAAAGGGGGCGCGGAATATGGCTACACCTTC.

This clone was seen more than once but under ten times. This sequence joins TRBV7-9 and TRBJ1-3, with 7 bases identical to TRBD1. V lost 5 bases and J lost 7; bases outside the gene matches: 11. Germline V lookup: CDR1 SEHNR, CDR2 FQNEAQ (reference sequence). CDR3 length equals 15 residues. In DNA, the CDR3 is TGTGCCAGCAGCGCAAGACAGGGCTTTTGGAACACCATATATTTT. Translated: CASSARQGFWNTIYF.

V is TRBV28 and J is TRBJ1-5; the D is unclear. Germline CDR1 and CDR2: MDHEN and SYDVKM. The CDR3 runs 17 residues. The V and J ends lost 2 bases and 0 bases respectively, with 14 bases between them. The CDR3 here is CASSLETVSYSNQPQHF. Written as DNA, the CDR3 is TGTGCCAGCAGTTTAGAAACGGTTTCATATAGCAATCAGCCCCAGCATTTT.

The V call is TRBV27, the J call TRBJ2-2; 7 nucleotides line up with TRBD1. CDR3 length: 15 amino acids. Germline-derived CDR1 and CDR2 are MNHEY and SMNVEV (reference sequence). V trimming: 5 bases; J trimming: 7 bases; junction bases outside the gene matches: 10. CDR3 nucleotide sequence: TGTGCCAGCAGTATCGAGGGGGCGTACGGCGGGGAGCTGTTTTTT. Translation: CASSIEGAYGGELFF.

This clone was seen repeatedly, ten times or more. This chain joins TRBV10-3 and TRBJ2-3; D may be TRBD2 (5 bases). CDR3 length: 13 amino acids. Germline-derived CDR1 and CDR2 are ENHRY and SYGVKD. Trimming shortened V by 10 bases and J by 4 bases, and 15 bases separated the two germline ends. CDR3 region: CATRRPGSDTQYF. CDR3 DNA sequence: TGTGCCACCAGGAGGCCGGGATCAGATACGCAGTATTTT.

This rearrangement joins TRBV3-1 (or the pseudogene TRBV3-2) to TRBJ1-1, with TRBD1 matching over 7 bases. V lost 4 bases, J lost 0 bases, and 5 bases stayed unmatched. Germline V gene data show CDR1 as LGHDT and CDR2 as YNNKEL (reference sequence). This CDR3 comprises 15 residues. The CDR3 sequence: CASSRRDSMNTEAFF. The CDR3 nucleotides are TGTGCCAGCAGCCGACGGGACAGCATGAACACTGAAGCTTTCTTT.

The CDR3 loop is CAGRTQGDYTF. As DNA, the CDR3 is TGTGCCGGACGGACTCAGGGGGACTACACCTTC. This chain connects TRBV6-5 to TRBJ1-2; 7 bases are shared with TRBD1. Per germline, CDR1 MNHEY and CDR2 SVGAGI. J lost 10 bases, V lost 11 bases, and 10 bases had no gene match. The CDR3 is 11 residues long.

In nucleotides, the CDR3 is TGTGCCAGCAGTTCACTAGCGGGAGGGTTCACAGATACGCAGTATTTT. Protein sequence: CASSSLAGGFTDTQYF. The chain combines TRBV27 with TRBJ2-3; 13 bases map to TRBD2. Germline CDR1 MNHEY, CDR2 SMNVEV (reference sequence). The ends lost 4 bases at V and 2 bases at J; junction bases unmatched: 3. This CDR3 spans 16 amino acids.

This clone was seen more than once but under ten times. V usage is TRBV19 and J usage is TRBJ1-5, with D tentatively TRBD1 (6 bases). Trimming stripped 6 bases from V and 3 bases from J, with 15 bases between. The CDR3 is 15 amino acids. Germline assignment: CDR1 LNHDA and CDR2 SQIVND (reference sequence). The CDR3 coding sequence is TGTGCCAGTAGGACGGGGCAGGGGTACAATCAGCCCCAGCATTTT. This sequence encodes CASRTGQGYNQPQHF. Full variable domain (remainder filled in from reference TRBV19 and TRBJ1-5): DGGITQSPKYLFRKEGQNVTLSCEQNLNHDAMYWYRQDPGQGLRLIYYSQIVNDFQKGDIAEGYSVSREKKESFPLTVTSAQKNPTAFYLCASRTGQGYNQPQHFGDGTRLSIL.

The chain links TRBV7-3 to TRBJ2-2; tentative D call: TRBD1 (6 bases). Germline CDR1 and CDR2: SGHTA and FQGTGA. The CDR3 spans 14 residues. Trimming left V 0 bases short and J 6 bases short, with 8 bases between. In DNA form, the CDR3 reads TGTGCCAGCAGCTTAACATCAGGGGCCGGGGAGCTGTTTTTT. Translation gives CASSLTSGAGELFF.

This sequence joins TRBV5-4 and TRBJ2-2, with 9 positions matching TRBD2. Germline V CDR1 and CDR2: SGHNT, YYREEE (reference sequence). CDR3 length equals 16 residues. V lost 4 bases, J lost 0 bases, and 4 bases stayed unmatched. The CDR3 DNA reads TGTGCCAGCAGCCTCCGACTAGCGGCGAACACCGGGGAGCTGTTTTTT. It is translated as CASSLRLAANTGELFF.

The chain joins TRBV27 to TRBJ2-3; TRBD2 matches 8 bases. The length of the CDR3 is 18 residues. Germline V gives CDR1 MNHEY, CDR2 SMNVEV (reference sequence). V gave up 2 bases and J gave up 4 bases; unmatched junction bases: 14. The CDR3 reads CASSLRWGGAGEADTQYF. In nucleotides, the CDR3 is TGTGCCAGCAGTTTAAGGTGGGGCGGAGCGGGAGAGGCAGATACGCAGTATTTT.